Listed below are T cell receptor beta chains from one sample, sequenced in a study of cytomegalovirus exposure and HLA in healthy donors. Assay: immunoSEQ multiplex PCR; the TCRdb copy retains only in-frame clones and omits some. The sample holds some 140,000 clones, roughly 74% seen once. Sequenced input: PBMCs. Receptors originate from a man between 18 and 35 years old in good health and CMV-seronegative. Both conserved end residues are part of each CDR3. D genes are given only for firm matches. A clone size is listed for some rows: how often the clone was seen (once, few, many), or a class if it is expanded.

D gene	clone size	V gene	J gene	CDR3 DNA	CDR3 protein
.	few	TRBV7-3	TRBJ2-3	TGTGCCAGCAGCTTAACGTTCTCAGGGGTTGATACGCAGTATTTT	CASSLTFSGVDTQYF
.	.	TRBV10-2	TRBJ1-1	TGCGCCAGCAGTCGGGGGAATGAAGCTTTCTTT	CASSRGNEAFF
.	few	TRBV18	TRBJ2-3	TGTGCCAGCTCACCGTCCAGGTCAAGGAATACAGATACGCAGTATTTT	CASSPSRSRNTDTQYF
TRBD2	.	TRBV18	TRBJ2-3	TGTGCCAGCAAGCGGGGCGGAAGCACAGATACGCAGTATTTT	CASKRGGSTDTQYF
.	.	TRBV5-5	TRBJ2-5	TGTGCCAGCAGCTTTACGGACCAAGAGACCCAGTACTTC	CASSFTDQETQYF
TRBD2	.	TRBV9	TRBJ2-1	TGTGCCAGCAGCGTAGCAGCGGGGAACAATGAGCAGTTCTTC	CASSVAAGNNEQFF
.	.	TRBV4-1	TRBJ1-2	TGCGCCAGCAGCCAAACCGGGACTCACTATGGCTACACCTTC	CASSQTGTHYGYTF
.	few	TRBV11-2	TRBJ2-1	TGTGCCAGCAGCTTAGGTCAGGGGTGGGCCAATGAGCAGTTCTTC	CASSLGQGWANEQFF
.	few	TRBV12-1	TRBJ2-7	TGTGCCAGCAGCTTCACAGGGGGCTACGAGCAGTACTTC	CASSFTGGYEQYF
TRBD1	.	TRBV5-1	TRBJ2-7	TGCGCCAGCAGCTACAACTCCGGGACAGGGTCGTACGAGCAGTACTTC	CASSYNSGTGSYEQYF
TRBD2	.	TRBV14	TRBJ2-7	TGTGCCAGCAGCCAAGGACTAGCTCGCGAGCAGTACTTC	CASSQGLAREQYF
.	.	TRBV7-9	TRBJ1-1	TGTGCCAGCAGCCTCGCAGGGGAAGGCACTGAAGCTTTCTTT	CASSLAGEGTEAFF
TRBD1	.	TRBV18	TRBJ2-6	TGTGCCAGCTCACCACGGACAGGGGCAACGGGGGCCAACGTCCTGACTTTC	CASSPRTGATGANVLTF
TRBD1	.	TRBV5-1	TRBJ1-2	TGCGCCAGCAGCGGCGGGACAGGGCAATATGGCTACACCTTC	CASSGGTGQYGYTF
TRBD1	few	TRBV2	TRBJ2-7	TGTGCCAGCAGTGAGACAGGGCGGTACTACGAGCAGTACTTC	CASSETGRYYEQYF
TRBD1	.	TRBV6-1	TRBJ1-2	TGTGCCAGCAGCCCCGACAGGGGACAAAGCTATGGCTACACCTTC	CASSPDRGQSYGYTF
TRBD1	.	TRBV10-3	TRBJ1-2	TGTGCCATCAGTGGAACCGGGACAGGGGTCGGCTACACCTTC	CAISGTGTGVGYTF
TRBD2	.	TRBV7-8	TRBJ2-7	TGTGCCAGCAGCTATGGACTAGCGGGGGTCTACGAGCAGTACTTC	CASSYGLAGVYEQYF
.	.	TRBV5-1	TRBJ2-5	TGCGCCAGCAGCTTGGGACAGGGAGGGACCCAGTACTTC	CASSLGQGGTQYF
.	few	TRBV4-1	TRBJ1-4	TGCGCCAGCAGTTCCGGGAATAATGAAAAACTGTTTTTT	CASSSGNNEKLFF
.	.	TRBV5-4	TRBJ1-6	TGTGCCAGCAGCCAAGGGACAAACTATAATTCACCCCTCCACTTT	CASSQGTNYNSPLHF
TRBD1	once	TRBV7-8	TRBJ1-5	TGTGCCAGCAGCGGGACAGGGACTCAGCCCCAGCATTTT	CASSGTGTQPQHF
.	.	TRBV5-4	TRBJ1-1	TGTGCCAGCAGCTTGATACAGGGCGGAAACACCGAAGCTTTCTTT	CASSLIQGGNTEAFF
TRBD1	few	TRBV19	TRBJ1-5	TGTGCCAGTAGTATTATAACAGGGGGAAATCAGCCCCAGCATTTT	CASSIITGGNQPQHF
.	.	TRBV6-1	TRBJ1-2	TGTGCCAGCAGTGAAAAGGGAGTGGGGGCGGCCTATGGCTACACCTTC	CASSEKGVGAAYGYTF